This is a list of T cell receptor beta chains from one sample in a study of beta chain features in type 1 diabetes. Assay: immunoSEQ multiplex PCR; the TCRdb copy retains only in-frame clones and omits some. Of about 40,000 clones in the sample, roughly 50% are singletons; the top ten hold around 0.7%. Sequenced input: central memory CD4+ T cells from blood. Receptor source: a woman aged 18-29 years in good health. Each CDR3 is given with its conserved first and last residue. Fields, in order: V gene, D gene, clone size, J gene, CDR3 protein, CDR3 DNA. D genes are given only for firm matches. Size tells how often a clone was seen (once, few, many) or the class of an expanded clone, and some rows leave it out.

TRBV6-1	NA	NA	TRBJ2-1	CASSDLGEGLAYNEQFF	TGTGCCAGCAGTGACCTAGGAGAGGGCTTGGCGTACAATGAGCAGTTCTTC
TRBV11-1	NA	NA	TRBJ2-7	CASSLLGQGTYNEQYF	TGTGCCAGCAGCTTATTGGGTCAGGGGACGTACAACGAGCAGTACTTC
TRBV7-9	NA	few	TRBJ2-5	CASRPRDSQETQYF	TGTGCCAGCAGACCCCGGGACTCGCAAGAGACCCAGTACTTC
TRBV2	NA	few	TRBJ2-4	CASSARAIKNIQYF	TGTGCCAGCAGTGCCAGGGCGATTAAAAACATTCAGTACTTC
TRBV5-1	NA	NA	TRBJ1-1	CASSPEVGNEAFF	TGCGCCAGCAGCCCGGAAGTCGGGAACGAAGCTTTCTTT
TRBV5-5	NA	few	TRBJ2-6	CASSLDPTASGANVLTF	TGTGCCAGCAGCTTGGACCCGACAGCCTCTGGGGCCAACGTCCTGACTTTC
TRBV5-1	TRBD1	few	TRBJ2-3	CASSAQGASSTDTQYF	TGCGCCAGCAGCGCACAGGGGGCGTCTAGCACAGATACGCAGTATTTT
TRBV30	NA	NA	TRBJ1-2	CAWSVHSYGYTF	TGTGCCTGGAGTGTACACAGCTATGGCTACACCTTC
TRBV10-2	TRBD1	NA	TRBJ1-1	CASWDRGNTEAFF	TGCGCCAGCTGGGACAGAGGCAACACTGAAGCTTTCTTT
TRBV10-3	NA	few	TRBJ1-1	CAIKEQGNTEAFF	TGTGCCATCAAAGAACAGGGGAACACTGAAGCTTTCTTT
TRBV14	NA	NA	TRBJ2-3	CASSQLYVGPSTDTQYF	TGTGCCAGCAGCCAATTATACGTCGGTCCTAGCACAGATACGCAGTATTTT
TRBV30	NA	few	TRBJ1-1	CAWSQLDREYTEAFF	TGTGCCTGGAGTCAATTGGACAGAGAGTACACTGAAGCTTTCTTT
TRBV29-1	TRBD1	NA	TRBJ2-7	CSVDSRTGYEQYF	TGCAGCGTTGATTCCAGGACAGGCTACGAGCAGTACTTC
TRBV5-4	NA	few	TRBJ1-4	CASSQQDATNEKLFF	TGTGCCAGCAGCCAGCAGGATGCAACTAATGAAAAACTGTTTTTT
TRBV6-1	TRBD2	NA	TRBJ2-3	CASSDRSGYQGTQYF	TGTGCCAGCAGTGACCGTAGCGGGTACCAGGGTACGCAGTATTTT
TRBV5-4	NA	NA	TRBJ1-6	CASSRGWGEGPLHF	TGTGCCAGCAGCCGAGGATGGGGAGAAGGCCCCCTCCACTTT
TRBV10-3	NA	NA	TRBJ2-2	CAIRAADNTGELFF	TGTGCCATCCGCGCGGCGGATAACACCGGGGAGCTGTTTTTT
TRBV30	TRBD1	NA	TRBJ1-2	CAWSSSDRGGYTF	TGTGCCTGGAGTTCATCAGACAGGGGTGGCTACACCTTC
TRBV30	TRBD2	NA	TRBJ2-2	CAWSVPSGSGTGELFF	TGTGCCTGGAGTGTCCCTAGCGGGAGTGGCACCGGGGAGCTGTTTTTT
TRBV2	NA	NA	TRBJ1-1	CASKGDWNTEAFF	TGTGCCAGCAAAGGGGATTGGAACACTGAAGCTTTCTTT
TRBV21-1	NA	NA	TRBJ2-3	CASSKGLVGGTDTQYF	TGTGCCAGCAGCAAGGGACTAGTGGGGGGCACAGATACGCAGTATTTT
TRBV19	TRBD1	NA	TRBJ1-2	CASSMKGTGGSNYGYTF	TGTGCCAGTAGTATGAAGGGGACAGGGGGCTCCAATTATGGCTACACCTTC
TRBV5-4	NA	NA	TRBJ2-1	CASSLDRDSNNEQFF	TGTGCCAGCAGCTTAGACAGGGACTCTAACAATGAGCAGTTCTTC
TRBV5-1	TRBD1	once	TRBJ2-5	CASSGGRDRGLGTQYF	TGCGCCAGCAGCGGAGGCCGGGACAGGGGATTGGGGACCCAGTACTTC
TRBV10-3	NA	few	TRBJ1-1	CAIRDSEAFF	TGTGCCATCAGGGACAGTGAAGCTTTCTTT
TRBV6-6	TRBD2	NA	TRBJ2-1	CASSLLAGGMNEQFF	TGTGCCAGCAGTTTACTAGCGGGGGGAATGAATGAGCAGTTCTTC
TRBV5-4	NA	NA	TRBJ1-5	CASSLQGTDQPQHF	TGTGCCAGCAGCCTTCAGGGGACGGACCAGCCCCAGCATTTT
TRBV7-9	NA	NA	TRBJ1-1	CASSLRATEAFF	TGTGCCAGCAGCTTAAGAGCTACTGAAGCTTTCTTT
TRBV2	NA	NA	TRBJ2-1	CASRREAGPGNEQFF	TGTGCCAGCAGGCGCGAAGCGGGTCCGGGCAATGAGCAGTTCTTC
TRBV30	NA	few	TRBJ2-3	CAWSSTAIGDTQYF	TGTGCCTGGAGTTCAACCGCAATCGGAGATACGCAGTATTTT
TRBV6-1	NA	NA	TRBJ1-1	CASRGLATEAFF	TGTGCCAGCAGGGGCCTCGCCACTGAAGCTTTCTTT
TRBV27	NA	NA	TRBJ2-2	CARQGSTGELFF	TGTGCCAGACAGGGCTCCACCGGGGAGCTGTTTTTT
TRBV5-1	TRBD2	NA	TRBJ2-1	CASSLSGLAGAYEQFF	TGCGCCAGCTCTCTATCGGGCCTAGCGGGAGCGTATGAGCAGTTCTTC
TRBV7-2	NA	NA	TRBJ2-2	CASSLVAGNTGELFF	TGTGCCAGCAGCTTAGTGGCGGGGAACACCGGGGAGCTGTTTTTT
TRBV30	NA	NA	TRBJ2-2	CAWSGRRAGELFF	TGTGCCTGGAGTGGTAGGAGAGCCGGGGAGCTGTTTTTT
TRBV29-1	NA	NA	TRBJ1-5	CSVTLTGGLQPQHF	TGCAGCGTGACCCTGACTGGGGGCCTTCAGCCCCAGCATTTT
TRBV2	NA	NA	TRBJ2-3	CASSVVRASDTQYF	TGTGCCAGCAGTGTGGTCAGGGCCTCAGATACGCAGTATTTT
TRBV2	NA	NA	TRBJ1-6	CASRVWASVDNSPLHF	TGTGCCAGCAGGGTTTGGGCCTCCGTCGATAATTCACCCCTCCACTTT
TRBV5-1	NA	few	TRBJ1-3	CASSTNTGTGNTIYF	TGCGCCAGCAGCACGAATACAGGGACTGGAAACACCATATATTTT
TRBV5-1	NA	NA	TRBJ2-2	CASSLGVTSDTGELFF	TGCGCCAGCAGCTTGGGCGTAACCAGCGACACCGGGGAGCTGTTTTTT
TRBV30	NA	few	TRBJ2-3	CACRVVADTQYF	TGTGCCTGCAGGGTAGTAGCAGATACGCAGTATTTT
TRBV19	NA	NA	TRBJ1-2	CASSIDSLYGYTF	TGTGCCAGTAGTATTGACAGTCTCTATGGCTACACCTTC
TRBV29-1	TRBD1	NA	TRBJ1-5	CSVGRGDNQPQHF	TGCAGCGTTGGCAGGGGGGACAATCAGCCCCAGCATTTT
TRBV29-1	TRBD2	NA	TRBJ2-5	CSVAGYQETQYF	TGCAGCGTAGCGGGGTACCAAGAGACCCAGTACTTC
TRBV6-1	TRBD2	NA	TRBJ2-7	CASIKGTSGTYEQYF	TGTGCCAGCATTAAGGGGACTAGCGGTACCTACGAGCAGTACTTC
TRBV7-2	NA	NA	TRBJ2-7	CASSRRLISYEQYF	TGTGCCAGCAGCCGAAGACTTATTTCCTACGAGCAGTACTTC
TRBV2	TRBD2	NA	TRBJ2-1	CASPAGGLAYNEQFF	TGTGCCAGCCCTGCTGGGGGACTAGCTTACAATGAGCAGTTCTTC
TRBV5-1	TRBD1	NA	TRBJ1-2	CASSSDRGNYGYTF	TGCGCCAGCAGCTCCGACAGGGGGAACTATGGCTACACCTTC
TRBV19	TRBD1	NA	TRBJ1-5	CASSWDSWGSSGNQPQHF	TGTGCCAGTAGCTGGGACAGCTGGGGCTCCAGCGGCAATCAGCCCCAGCATTTT
TRBV6-5	NA	NA	TRBJ2-7	CASSYGANYEQYF	TGTGCCAGCAGTTATGGGGCTAACTACGAGCAGTACTTC
TRBV19	TRBD1	NA	TRBJ2-5	CASSTKTTWTGTQETQYF	TGTGCCAGTAGTACAAAGACAACCTGGACAGGGACCCAAGAGACCCAGTACTTC
TRBV18	NA	NA	TRBJ2-1	CASSPDSRGEQFF	TGTGCCAGCTCACCGGACAGCCGCGGTGAGCAGTTCTTC
TRBV25-1	NA	medium-sized	TRBJ2-1	CASSWTANNEQFF	TGTGCCAGCAGCTGGACAGCCAACAATGAGCAGTTCTTC
TRBV2	TRBD1	NA	TRBJ1-5	CASRTGQASNQPQHF	TGTGCCAGCAGGACGGGACAGGCCAGCAATCAGCCCCAGCATTTT
TRBV19	TRBD1	NA	TRBJ2-4	CASSRQGAPGNIQYF	TGTGCCAGTAGCCGTCAGGGGGCGCCGGGCAACATTCAGTACTTC
TRBV6-1	TRBD2	few	TRBJ2-5	CASSVSVGGRETQYF	TGTGCCAGCAGTGTGTCCGTAGGCGGGAGGGAGACCCAGTACTTC
TRBV5-1	NA	NA	TRBJ1-6	CASSLDFGGTNSPLHF	TGCGCCAGCAGCTTGGATTTCGGGGGAACTAATTCACCCCTCCACTTT
TRBV6-6	TRBD2	NA	TRBJ2-3	CASGSGRGADTQYF	TGTGCCAGCGGTAGCGGGAGGGGGGCAGATACGCAGTATTTT
TRBV5-1	NA	NA	TRBJ1-1	CASSSRQTNTEAFF	TGCGCCAGCAGCTCGAGACAGACGAACACTGAAGCTTTCTTT